This T cell receptor (beta chain) was captured by sequencing in a study of shared clonotypes between healthy human individuals. As for the study in general: For every donor, three CD4 naive, three CD4 memory, two CD8 naive and one CD8 memory plates were used. Study-wide results and limits: Non-shared clonotypes were found to have lower generation probabilities than the clonotypes that were shared by all four of the sorted-subset donors.

The germline gives CDR1 SGHDT, CDR2 YYEEEE. The CDR3 is 12 amino acids. Trimming shortened V by 1 base and J by 0 bases, and 1 base separated the two germline ends. The protocol was immunoSEQ multiplex PCR, while the TCRdb copy is restricted to in-frame clones and leaves out a portion. In the table there are around 980,000 clones, approximately 78% of which are singletons. This clone was seen more than once but under ten times. Its antigen remains unidentified. A read error may explain this, as a much larger clone is one base away. Naive CD4+ cells were CD45RA-selected; the remaining cells were memory.

The source is a man aged 18 to 35 in good health. Some clones in this sample may be carry-over from other donors' samples. The rearrangement links TRBV5-6 to TRBJ2-5; no clear D gene. What was sequenced was memory CD4+ T cells from PBMCs. Specified subset: CD45RA-negative fraction. CDR3 bases: TGTGCCAGCAGCTTGTACCAAGAGACCCAGTACTTC. Amino acid sequence: CASSLYQETQYF.